Below, 30 T cell receptor beta chains from the same sample are listed, as sequenced in a study of early stage breast cancer tumors. TCRdb's copy holds only in-frame clones and misses some; the assay was immunoSEQ multiplex PCR. The profile covers around 14,000 clones, with approximately 84% appearing a single time and over 4.5% taken by the ten largest. The sequenced material came from normal breast tissue next to the tumor. The receptors derive from a person aged 30-39 years with breast cancer.

CDR3 in amino acids: CASRTSGRYEQYF. Here the CDR3 DNA reads TGCGCCAGCAGAACTAGCGGGCGGTACGAGCAGTACTTC. The chain joins TRBV5-1 to TRBJ2-7, with 9 nucleotides matching TRBD2. Losses at the gene ends were 5 bases for V and 4 bases for J; bases not matched to a gene: 4. The germline V gene has CDR1 SGHRS and CDR2 YFSETQ. The CDR3 contains 13 residues.

The CDR3 protein is CASSVVPTAWGDGYTF. CDR3 coding DNA: TGTGCCAGCAGCGTAGTCCCCACAGCTTGGGGCGATGGCTACACCTTC. The V call is TRBV9, the J call TRBJ1-2, with TRBD1 as a possible D gene (5 bases). This CDR3 has 16 amino acids. Germline-derived CDR1 and CDR2 are SGDLS and YYNGEE. Trimming took off 0 bases at V and 6 bases at J, with 18 bases between the two ends.

This chain connects TRBV6-5 to TRBJ2-4; tentatively, D is TRBD1 (6 bases). Germline V gives CDR1 MNHEY, CDR2 SVGAGI. The CDR3 has 14 amino acids. Trimming took off 0 bases at V and 10 bases at J, with 13 bases between the two ends. Here the CDR3 reads CASSYSAPDSIQYF. CDR3 in DNA: TGTGCCAGCAGTTACTCGGCCCCGGACAGTATTCAGTACTTC.

The rearrangement joins TRBV5-1 to TRBJ2-1; D may be TRBD1 (7 bases). V shed 0 bases and J shed 4 bases, with 17 bases lying between them. CDR1 and CDR2 (germline): SGHRS, YFSETQ. The CDR3 is made up of 17 amino acids. CDR3 region: CASSLEGSGQVYNEQFF. Written as DNA, the CDR3 is TGCGCCAGCAGCTTGGAAGGTAGCGGACAGGTTTACAATGAGCAGTTCTTC.

Remarks on this clone: An end of the junction differs from the germline gene, which may be a read error. The gene calls are TRBV6-1 and TRBJ2-7; 10 bases map to TRBD2. Germline V gene sequence: CDR1 MNHNS, CDR2 SASEGT. This CDR3 is 17 amino acids long. The CDR3 reads CAISEFYWTSGGYEQYF. For the CDR3, the DNA is TGTGCCATCAGTGAGTTCTACTGGACTAGCGGCGGTTACGAGCAGTACTTC.

The chain uses TRBV7-2 and TRBJ1-1; D unclear. The V and J ends lost 5 bases and 0 bases respectively, with 13 bases between them. Looked up from germline, CDR1 is SGHTA and CDR2 is FQGNSA. This CDR3 contains 15 residues. CDR3 sequence (DNA): TGTGCCAGCAGCGGAGGCCGGGGTATGAACACTGAAGCTTTCTTT. Protein product: CASSGGRGMNTEAFF.

This sequence joins TRBV4-2 and TRBJ2-3, with a tentative D call TRBD2 (5 bases). The ends were cut back, 6 bases at V and 4 bases at J, with 8 bases in the middle. This CDR3 is 12 amino acids long. Germline CDR1 LGHNA, CDR2 YNFKEQ. This chain's CDR3 is CASSLAADTQYF. In DNA form, the CDR3 reads TGTGCCAGCAGTCTAGCAGCAGATACGCAGTATTTT.

The DNA of the CDR3 is TGTGCCAGCAGTCACTCACCTAGCACAGATACGCAGTATTTT. The encoded protein is CASSHSPSTDTQYF. This chain links TRBV27 with TRBJ2-3; no firm D call. Germline values: CDR1 MNHEY, CDR2 SMNVEV (reference sequence). V gave up 5 bases and J gave up 0 bases, with 9 bases separating them. This CDR3 region has 14 residues.

The V gene is TRBV9, the J gene TRBJ2-2; 13 bases are shared with TRBD2. Trimming removed 0 bases from V and 1 base from J; junction bases left unmatched: 0. CDR1 SGDLS and CDR2 YYNGEE come from the germline V gene. The CDR3 runs to 17 residues. In DNA, the CDR3 is TGTGCCAGCAGCGTAGGGACTAGCGGGAGGAACACCGGGGAGCTGTTTTTT. Translating gives CASSVGTSGRNTGELFF.

The J gene is TRBJ1-4, the V gene TRBV5-8; D gene uncertain. Trimming pared 1 base from V and 0 bases from J, leaving 7 bases between. The germline V gene has CDR1 SGHTS and CDR2 YDEGEE. CDR3 size: 15 residues. The CDR3 DNA follows: TGTGCCAGCAGCTTGACGTTCGCAACTAATGAAAAACTGTTTTTT. This sequence encodes CASSLTFATNEKLFF.

This clone is large by share. V gene TRBV5-3 combines with J gene TRBJ2-7; TRBD2 agrees at 10 bases. TRBV5-3 is flagged as an ORF with uncertain function. V was clipped by 2 bases and J by 5 bases; unmatched bases: 10. The CDR3 has 16 amino acids. The CDR3 loop is CARSFAPSGSSHEQYF. CDR3 bases: TGTGCCAGAAGCTTTGCGCCTAGCGGGAGTTCGCACGAGCAGTACTTC.

The rearrangement uses TRBV2 and TRBJ1-6; D is perhaps TRBD1 (5 bases). The germline V gene has CDR1 SNHLY and CDR2 FYNNEI. Trimming left V 5 bases short and J 3 bases short, with 11 bases between. This CDR3 contains 15 residues. The CDR3 DNA reads TGTGCCAGCAGTAGCTCGACAGTCTATAATTCACCCCTCCACTTT. Translated, it gives CASSSSTVYNSPLHF.

A few counts support this clone. This sequence joins TRBV5-6 and TRBJ1-2, with a tentative D call TRBD1 (5 bases). The CDR3 contains 15 residues. V gave up 7 bases and J gave up 3 bases, with 19 bases separating them. Germline lookup yields CDR1 SGHDT and CDR2 YYEEEE. The CDR3 reads CASRRSWGTYYGYTF. The CDR3 DNA sequence: TGTGCCAGCCGGAGAAGTTGGGGGACGTACTATGGCTACACCTTC.

This chain joins TRBV18 and TRBJ2-5; D is unresolved. Germline CDR1 is KGHSH and CDR2 is LQKENI. Trimming pared 3 bases from V and 1 base from J, leaving 9 bases between. This CDR3 is 14 amino acids long. CDR3 region: CASSPAAVQETQYF. The CDR3 nucleotides are TGTGCCAGCTCACCGGCGGCTGTCCAAGAGACCCAGTACTTC.

This rearrangement joins TRBV6-5 to TRBJ2-7, with TRBD1 matching over 7 bases. The CDR3 is 11 amino acids. Germline lookup yields CDR1 MNHEY and CDR2 SVGAGI. Trimming at V came to 5 bases and at J to 5 bases, leaving 0 bases not matched to a gene. CDR3 sequence: CASSTGDEQYF. Written as DNA, the CDR3 is TGTGCCAGCAGTACAGGGGACGAGCAGTACTTC.

This chain uses TRBV6-1 with TRBJ2-7; D might be TRBD2 (5 bases). Germline CDR1 is MNHNS and CDR2 is SASEGT. With 4 bases removed from V and 3 bases from J, the gap between germline ends came to 10 bases. The length of the CDR3 is 13 residues. CDR3 coding DNA: TGTGCCAGCAGTGGGGCGGGTGTCTACGAGCAGTACTTC. This encodes CASSGAGVYEQYF.

This chain links TRBV6-1 with TRBJ2-1; D remains ambiguous. Per germline, CDR1 MNHNS and CDR2 SASEGT. Trimming took 8 bases from V and 9 from J, leaving 8 bases between them. The CDR3 has 10 amino acids. The CDR3 region has the DNA TGTGCCAGCGGGTTAAGTGAGCAGTTCTTC. Protein product: CASGLSEQFF.

The CDR3 sequence: CASSEVRTSTTYEQYF. As DNA, the CDR3 is TGTGCCAGCAGTGAAGTTCGGACCTCCACGACCTACGAGCAGTACTTC. This rearrangement joins TRBV25-1 to TRBJ2-7; the D is unclear. The CDR3 extends over 16 amino acids. Germline V gives CDR1 MGHDK, CDR2 SYGVNS. Trimming shortened V by 2 bases and J by 2 bases, and 16 bases separated the two germline ends.

This clone was detected a few times. The CDR3 sequence: CASSSGLVSPGELFF. As DNA, the CDR3 is TGTGCCAGCTCATCAGGACTAGTTAGCCCCGGGGAGCTGTTTTTT. The rearrangement joins TRBV2 to TRBJ2-2, with TRBD2 matching over 7 bases. Per the germline V gene, CDR1 is SNHLY and CDR2 is FYNNEI. This CDR3 is 15 amino acids long. V was clipped by 8 bases and J by 6 bases; unmatched bases: 12.

This chain connects TRBV19 to TRBJ1-5; no reliable D call. The CDR3 loop spans 14 amino acids. V was trimmed by 6 bases and J by 3 bases, leaving 12 bases between them. Germline CDR1 LNHDA, CDR2 SQIVND (reference sequence). CDR3 region: CASRGSSLNQPQHF. The CDR3 DNA follows: TGTGCCAGTAGGGGATCGAGCCTCAATCAGCCCCAGCATTTT.

The chain employs TRBV10-2 and TRBJ1-2; the D gene is possibly TRBD1 (6 bases). The V end lost 5 bases, the J end lost 7 bases, and 11 bases lay between the germline ends. The germline CDR1 and CDR2 sequences are WSHSY and SAAADI. The CDR3 extends over 12 amino acids. Here the CDR3 DNA reads TGCGCCAGCAGTCCGGACAGACCTGGCTACACCTTC. Residues: CASSPDRPGYTF.

V gene TRBV6-6 combines with J gene TRBJ1-6; D is uncertain. Deletions cut 5 bases from V and 14 bases from J, with 13 bases between. The CDR3 has 12 residues. Germline V CDR1 and CDR2: MNHNY, SVGAGI (reference sequence). CDR3 nucleotide sequence: TGTGCCAGCAGTCAAAGGACGGGTACCCTCCACTTT. Protein: CASSQRTGTLHF.

DNA for the CDR3: TGTGCCAGCCCGAAGTGGGGAGAGACCCAGTACTTC. It translates to CASPKWGETQYF. This chain uses TRBV9 with TRBJ2-5; D uncertain. Germline CDR1 reads SGDLS; CDR2 reads YYNGEE. The CDR3 totals 12 residues. Trimming took 7 bases from V and 4 from J, leaving 11 bases between them.

This chain links TRBV21-1 with TRBJ1-5; whether TRBD1, the table's D call, matches the DNA was not checked. TRBV21-1 is deemed a pseudogene. This CDR3 is 15 amino acids long. CDR3 in DNA: TGTGCCAGCAGCAAACCTGACAGGGTGGTTCAGCCCCAGCATTTT. Protein: CASSKPDRVVQPQHF.

This chain connects TRBV19 to TRBJ2-2, with TRBD2 identical over 8 bases. This CDR3 has 12 amino acids. Germline assignment: CDR1 LNHDA and CDR2 SQIVND (reference sequence). Germline trimming cut 6 bases from V and 11 bases from J; bases unmatched to any gene: 5. CDR3 sequence reads: CASSGGGTELFF. CDR3 nucleotide sequence: TGTGCCAGTAGCGGGGGGGGGACCGAGCTGTTTTTT.

The J gene is TRBJ2-5, the V gene TRBV11-1, with no clear D. The V gene's germline CDR1 is SGHAT and CDR2 FQDESV (reference sequence). The CDR3 length is 15 residues. Trimming pared 5 bases from V and 2 bases from J, leaving 15 bases between. DNA for the CDR3: TGTGCCAGCAGCGTGTCCACGACTTTTCAAGAGACCCAGTACTTC. This codes for CASSVSTTFQETQYF.

The V call is TRBV19, the J call TRBJ1-2; D perhaps matches TRBD1 (6 bases). Germline V lookup: CDR1 LNHDA, CDR2 SQIVND (reference sequence). The CDR3 is 14 residues long. V was shortened by 5 bases and J by 1 base, with 11 bases between the two germline ends. The CDR3 DNA reads TGTGCCAGTAGTTTTCGACAGGTTAACTATGGCTACACCTTC. Encoded protein: CASSFRQVNYGYTF.

The V and J genes are TRBV5-1 and TRBJ2-3; 10 bases fit TRBD2. CDR1 and CDR2 (germline): SGHRS, YFSETQ. V lost 4 bases to trimming and J lost 9 bases; unmatched junction nucleotides: 14. The CDR3 consists of 16 residues. CDR3 protein: CASSPRGASGSETQYF. The CDR3, as DNA: TGCGCCAGCAGCCCCCGGGGAGCTAGCGGGAGCGAGACGCAGTATTTT.

V usage is TRBV29-1 and J usage is TRBJ2-2, with 8 bases fitting TRBD1. CDR3 length equals 13 residues. Germline CDR1 reads SQVTM; CDR2 reads ANQGSEA. J lost 8 bases, V lost 5 bases, and 7 bases had no gene match. The CDR3 reads CSVLHQGAGELFF. The DNA of the CDR3 is TGCAGCGTTCTTCATCAGGGGGCTGGGGAGCTGTTTTTT.

This clone was seen more than once but under ten times. The chain recombines TRBV19 with TRBJ1-1; tentative D call: TRBD1 (5 bases). Germline lookup yields CDR1 LNHDA and CDR2 SQIVND (reference sequence). The V end lost 6 bases, the J end lost 0 bases, and 11 bases lay between the germline ends. The CDR3 totals 14 residues. In DNA form, the CDR3 reads TGTGCCAGTAGCCTACGGGGGGTGAACACTGAAGCTTTCTTT. This codes for CASSLRGVNTEAFF. The full variable domain, rest sourced from reference TRBV19 and TRBJ1-1, is DGGITQSPKYLFRKEGQNVTLSCEQNLNHDAMYWYRQDPGQGLRLIYYSQIVNDFQKGDIAEGYSVSREKKESFPLTVTSAQKNPTAFYLCASSLRGVNTEAFFGQGTRLTVV.